The 21 T cell receptor beta chains in this list originate from one sample, sequenced in a study of cytomegalovirus exposure and HLA in healthy donors. The PCR employed 60 Vbeta primers together with 13 Jbeta primers. Here immunoSEQ multiplex PCR was the method, and the copy in TCRdb shows in-frame clones only, minus some. The sample yields 150,000 to 200,000 clones, under 80% seen once. Sample: PBMCs. The receptors originated from a woman in her twenties or thirties in good health and CMV-seronegative.

This rearrangement joins TRBV6-1 to TRBJ1-4, with unresolved D. V was cut by 4 bases and J by 7 bases, with 10 bases left in between. CDR1 is MNHNS and CDR2 is SASEGT in the germline V gene. This CDR3 spans 13 amino acids. The CDR3 nucleotides are TGTGCCAGCAGTGTGGAGAGGGCTGAAAAACTGTTTTTT. Protein: CASSVERAEKLFF.

A few counts support this clone. The genes are TRBV25-1 and TRBJ1-6, with D perhaps TRBD1 (5 bases). The CDR3 length is 13 residues. V was clipped by 6 bases and J by 5 bases, with 8 bases between them. Germline V gene lookup returns CDR1 MGHDK and CDR2 SYGVNS. DNA for the CDR3: TGTGCCAGCAGCCAGGGAAATAATTCACCCCTCCACTTT. Translating it yields CASSQGNNSPLHF.

The chain links TRBV6-6 to TRBJ1-1; D might be TRBD1 (5 bases). CDR1 is MNHNY, CDR2 SVGAGI, per germline (reference sequence). V was pared by 0 bases and J by 10 bases, with 15 bases between. CDR3 length: 14 amino acids. The CDR3 DNA sequence: TGTGCCAGCAGTTACTCATCCGGGGGACGACTAGCTTTCTTT. It is translated as CASSYSSGGRLAFF.

A note on this clone: Other DNA variants within this sample encode the same CDR3. J is TRBJ2-5 and V is TRBV7-9; 7 positions match TRBD1. There are 12 residues in the CDR3. Trimming took 5 bases from V and 5 from J; bases not matched to a gene: 2. Germline V gene sequence: CDR1 SEHNR, CDR2 FQNEAQ (reference sequence). CDR3 bases: TGTGCCAGCAGCCTCAGGGGGGAGACCCAGTACTTC. Translated, it gives CASSLRGETQYF. Filled out from reference TRBV7-9 and TRBJ2-5, the complete variable domain reads DTGVSQNPRHKITKRGQNVTFRCDPISEHNRLYWYRQTLGQGPEFLTYFQNEAQLEKSRLLSDRFSAERPKGSFSTLEIQRTEQGDSAMYLCASSLRGETQYFGPGTRLLVL.

V usage is TRBV5-1 and J usage is TRBJ2-5, with 11 bases aligning to TRBD2. The CDR3 runs 14 residues. From germline, CDR1 is SGHRS and CDR2 YFSETQ. The ends lost 4 bases at V and 5 bases at J; junction bases unmatched: 4. The CDR3 coding sequence is TGCGCCAGCAGCGAGACTAGCGGGGCGGAGACCCAGTACTTC. It specifies CASSETSGAETQYF.

V and J are TRBV6-1 and TRBJ1-3, with no clear D. CDR3 size: 14 residues. Trimming shortened V by 8 bases and J by 0 bases, and 11 bases separated the two germline ends. Germline V gene sequence: CDR1 MNHNS, CDR2 SASEGT. In DNA form, the CDR3 reads TGTGCCAGCCGGTTAATCCTCTCTGGAAACACCATATATTTT. Encoded protein: CASRLILSGNTIYF.

This clone appeared a single time. V is TRBV9 and J is TRBJ2-1; a weak D match, TRBD2 (7 bases). This CDR3 has 15 amino acids. V was cut by 4 bases and J by 4 bases, with 15 bases left in between. Germline lookup yields CDR1 SGDLS and CDR2 YYNGEE. CDR3 DNA: TGTGCCAGCAGCTCCCTGGGGGGGGCGTACAATGAGCAGTTCTTC. Amino acid sequence: CASSSLGGAYNEQFF. Looking up the rest from reference TRBV9 and TRBJ2-1 gives the full variable domain: DSGVTQTPKHLITATGQRVTLRCSPRSGDLSVYWYQQSLDQGLQFLIQYYNGEERAKGNILERFSAQQFPDLHSELNLSSLELGDSALYFCASSSLGGAYNEQFFGPGTRLTVL.

This clone showed up just a few times. The V gene is TRBV9, the J gene TRBJ2-5, with 10 bases matching TRBD2. After removal of 0 bases from V and 0 bases from J, the junction contained 2 bases not matched to a gene. This CDR3 region has 16 residues. Germline-derived CDR1 and CDR2 are SGDLS and YYNGEE. The CDR3 loop reads CASSVDSGGNQETQYF. The DNA of the CDR3 is TGTGCCAGCAGCGTAGATAGCGGGGGGAACCAAGAGACCCAGTACTTC.

The V call is TRBV7-9, the J call TRBJ1-1; 7 bases agree with TRBD1. Germline CDR1 reads SEHNR; CDR2 reads FQNEAQ (reference sequence). The CDR3 is made up of 16 amino acids. The J segment lost 4 bases and the V segment lost 1 base, leaving 9 bases of the junction unmatched. The CDR3 reads CASSLERQGPGTEAFF. In DNA, the CDR3 is TGTGCCAGCAGCTTAGAGAGACAGGGCCCAGGCACTGAAGCTTTCTTT.

This clone was observed a handful of times. The chain links TRBV27 to TRBJ2-5; D possibly corresponds to TRBD2 (5 bases). The tail of the sequence fits TRBJ2-7 better, so the J call may be wrong. This CDR3 is built from 14 residues. Germline-derived CDR1 and CDR2 are MNHEY and SMNVEV (reference sequence). In DNA form, the CDR3 reads TGTGCCACCCGAGGATCGGGGAATGGCTACGAGCAGTACTTC. Protein product: CATRGSGNGYEQYF.

The chain has TRBV7-9 and TRBJ1-2; weak D call: TRBD1 (5 bases). With 5 bases removed from V and 7 bases from J, the gap between germline ends came to 14 bases. CDR3 length: 13 amino acids. Per the germline V gene, CDR1 is SEHNR and CDR2 is FQNEAQ (reference sequence). CDR3 sequence: CASSPLGDFGYTF. Here the CDR3 DNA reads TGTGCCAGCAGCCCATTGGGGGACTTTGGCTACACCTTC.

The sample holds a few counts of this clone. This chain connects TRBV7-7 to TRBJ1-5; 11 bases are a match to TRBD1. The CDR3 is made up of 18 amino acids. The germline V gene has CDR1 SSHAT and CDR2 FNYEAQ (reference sequence). J lost 5 bases, V lost 5 bases, and 14 bases had no gene match. CDR3 DNA: TGTGCCAGCAGCCCTCGGGACAGGGGGACTTACACTCATCAGCCCCAGCATTTT. Its protein is CASSPRDRGTYTHQPQHF.

The chain employs TRBV7-9 and TRBJ1-4, with 8 nucleotides matching TRBD1. The CDR3 extends over 15 amino acids. The germline gives CDR1 SEHNR, CDR2 FQNEAQ (reference sequence). Trimming at V came to 4 bases and at J to 8 bases, leaving 9 bases not matched to a gene. The CDR3 spells CASSSRQGFGEKLFF. CDR3 DNA sequence: TGTGCCAGCAGCTCCAGACAGGGGTTTGGCGAAAAACTGTTTTTT.

V is TRBV5-4 and J is TRBJ1-6; D is undetermined. CDR1 and CDR2 (germline): SGHNT, YYREEE (reference sequence). Trimming pared 0 bases from V and 6 bases from J, leaving 10 bases between. The CDR3 runs 15 residues. DNA for the CDR3: TGTGCCAGCAGCTTGGGGCTGGGCATTAATTCACCCCTCCACTTT. It encodes CASSLGLGINSPLHF. Variable domain in full (rest from reference TRBV5-4 and TRBJ1-6): ETGVTQSPTHLIKTRGQQVTLRCSSQSGHNTVSWYQQALGQGPQFIFQYYREEENGRGNFPPRFSGLQFPNYSSELNVNALELDDSALYLCASSLGLGINSPLHFGNGTRLTVT.

The genes are TRBV7-8 and TRBJ1-1; 8 nucleotides match TRBD1. This CDR3 has 13 amino acids. CDR1 is SGHVS and CDR2 is FQNEAQ in the germline V gene. V shed 4 bases, J shed 5 bases, and the junction held 3 bases outside the gene matches. This CDR3 is CASSYRGGTEAFF. The CDR3 DNA reads TGTGCCAGCAGCTACAGGGGGGGGACTGAAGCTTTCTTT. Looking up the rest from reference TRBV7-8 and TRBJ1-1 gives the full variable domain: GAGVSQSPRYKVAKRGQDVALRCDPISGHVSLFWYQQALGQGPEFLTYFQNEAQLDKSGLPSDRFFAERPEGSVSTLKIQRTQQEDSAVYLCASSYRGGTEAFFGQGTRLTVV.

This clone has a handful of counts. The V gene is TRBV10-3, the J gene TRBJ1-1; D unresolved. Deletions cut 2 bases from V and 4 bases from J, with 14 bases between. The CDR3 runs 15 residues. CDR1 and CDR2 (germline): ENHRY, SYGVKD. The CDR3 region is CAISELGTQVTEAFF. In DNA, the CDR3 is TGTGCCATCAGTGAGCTTGGAACCCAGGTCACTGAAGCTTTCTTT.

The CDR3 DNA sequence: TGTGCCAGCAGTAGGGCTCCCGGGGGAGGCCACGAGCAGTACTTC. The encoded protein is CASSRAPGGGHEQYF. This rearrangement joins TRBV6-1 to TRBJ2-7, with D possibly matching TRBD2 (6 bases). From germline, CDR1 is MNHNS and CDR2 SASEGT. This CDR3 region has 15 residues. Trimming cost V 5 bases and J 5 bases, with 19 bases left between them.

The chain recombines TRBV18 with TRBJ1-1, with D maybe TRBD1 (6 bases). Trimming left V 6 bases short and J 1 base short, with 9 bases between. CDR1 and CDR2 from the germline V gene are KGHSH and LQKENI. CDR3 length: 13 residues. CDR3 bases: TGTGCCAGCTCGAAACAGGGGAACACTGAAGCTTTCTTT. Its translation: CASSKQGNTEAFF.

CDR3 sequence reads: CASTPGQGIGSNGYTF. The CDR3 DNA sequence: TGTGCCAGCACGCCGGGACAGGGGATAGGATCGAATGGCTACACCTTC. The rearrangement joins TRBV2 to TRBJ1-2, with TRBD1 matching over 10 bases. From germline, CDR1 is SNHLY and CDR2 FYNNEI. CDR3 length: 16 residues. V shed 7 bases and J 6 bases; nucleotides not matched to a gene: 14.

This chain connects TRBV4-1 to TRBJ2-1, with TRBD2 identical over 7 bases. The J segment lost 3 bases and the V segment lost 3 bases, leaving 5 bases of the junction unmatched. This CDR3 comprises 15 residues. Per the germline V gene, CDR1 is MGHRA and CDR2 is YSYEKL. CDR3 residues: CASSQPGLYYNEQFF. For the CDR3, the DNA is TGCGCCAGCAGCCAGCCGGGACTATACTACAATGAGCAGTTCTTC.

Details on this clone: Its ends do not fully match the called genes, so a read error is possible. The rearrangement links TRBV6-5 to TRBJ1-1; 9 nucleotides line up with TRBD1. The CDR3 has 13 residues. The germline CDR1 and CDR2 sequences are MNHEY and SVGAGI. CDR3 amino acids: CASSYHPRQGGVF. The CDR3 nucleotides read TGTGCCAGCAGTTATCACCCCCGACAGGGGGGGGTTTTT.